This record covers a single TCR beta chain. Its antigen is not known. This sample was included in a study of T cell repertoires in cytomegalovirus infection. Study context: In public TCR beta signatures, there were indications of both CMV infection and matching HLA type. Broader study findings: Across the ex vivo response, the dominant clonotypes were HLA-C-restricted CMV-specific TCR beta clonotypes. Accumulated public TCR beta family frequency recognized individuals carrying CMV together with the relevant HLA.

Germline trimming cut 4 bases from V and 2 bases from J; bases unmatched to any gene: 2. Looked up from germline, CDR1 is SGHRS and CDR2 is YFSETQ. This CDR3 is 14 amino acids long. Via MiXCR, TCRdb re-called the reads, giving one row per CDR3 protein. The data show 490,000 or so distinct CDR3 sequences, roughly 12% seen once. The receptor was isolated from a human donor in good health (CMV status not recorded). Some clones in this sample may be carry-over from other donors' samples. Sequencing input: PBMCs. This sequence joins TRBV5-1 and TRBJ2-7; 11 nucleotides align to TRBD2. CDR3 nucleotide sequence: TGCGCCAGCAGCCCGACTAGCGGGGCCTACGAGCAGTACTTC. It is translated as CASSPTSGAYEQYF.